This T cell receptor beta chain was obtained from a study of technical replicates of blood from several donors. TCRdb's table, derived via immunoSEQ multiplex PCR, lists solely in-frame clones and lacks some. Of approximately 65,000 clones in the sample, around 87% are singletons; the top ten hold about 5.1%. The CDR3 extends over 12 amino acids. Germline CDR1 and CDR2: MNHEY and SVGAGI. The ends were cut back, 2 bases at V and 9 bases at J, with 10 bases in the middle. The origin of this receptor is a human donor in good health. Some clones in this sample may be carry-over from other donors' samples. The sample taken for sequencing was PBMCs. The gene calls are TRBV6-5 and TRBJ2-5, with a tentative D call TRBD1 (7 bases). The CDR3 sequence: CASSYPRGAQYF. CDR3 DNA: TGTGCCAGCAGTTACCCCAGGGGGGCCCAGTACTTC.